This T cell receptor beta chain was sequenced during a study of cytomegalovirus exposure and HLA in healthy donors. Study observations and caveats: Later on, analysis showed that most CMV-associated TCR beta chains appeared to be HLA-restricted.

Nominally healthy donors were sampled, though unrecorded immune exposures were likely. A multiplex PCR was run with 60 Vbeta primers and 13 Jbeta primers. This table comes from immunoSEQ multiplex PCR, and its TCRdb copy is limited to in-frame clones, with some not included. The sample includes 95,000 to 100,000 clones, roughly a tenth of them seen just once. This clone was counted only a few times. The antigen is not known. The J segment lost 5 bases and the V segment lost 5 bases, leaving 8 bases of the junction unmatched. Germline V lookup: CDR1 SGHTA, CDR2 FQGNSA. This CDR3 region has 15 residues. This TCR was recovered from a man aged 50 or older in good health and CMV-seropositive. V is TRBV7-2 and J is TRBJ2-1; 8 nucleotides agree with TRBD2. Sequenced: PBMCs. The CDR3 here is CASSLSGRSDNEQFF. CDR3 coding DNA: TGTGCCAGCAGCCTAAGCGGGAGAAGCGACAATGAGCAGTTCTTC.